Following are 9 T cell receptor beta chains from one sample sequenced in a study of CD8+ T cells in alopecia areata. Noted treatment: oral pan-JAK inhibitor, 5-10 mg twice daily. Sequencing used cDNA as its template, made by extracting RNA and reverse transcribing it. Profiling relied on immunoSEQ multiplex PCR, and the TCRdb table lists in-frame clones only, not all of them. The sample has approximately 200,000 clones, approximately 40% seen once. The material sequenced was CD4+ T cells sorted from blood, taken at approximately week 37, from a patient treated with tofacitinib. All receptors come from a human donor with alopecia areata.

The chain links TRBV30 to TRBJ2-5; 10 nucleotides align to TRBD2. Germline CDR1 is GTSNPN and CDR2 is SVGIG (reference sequence). The CDR3 totals 15 residues. V lost 5 bases, J lost 2 bases, and 8 bases stayed unmatched. Here the CDR3 reads CAWASGSNHQETQYF. The CDR3 region has the DNA TGTGCCTGGGCTAGCGGGAGTAACCATCAAGAGACCCAGTACTTC.

V is TRBV5-1 and J is TRBJ2-1; TRBD2 might be the D (5 bases). The V and J ends lost 8 bases and 7 bases respectively, with 16 bases between them. This CDR3 has 13 residues. Germline CDR1 reads SGHRS; CDR2 reads YFSETQ. This chain's CDR3 is CASAEGEGNEQFF. In nucleotides, the CDR3 is TGCGCCAGTGCCGAAGGAGAGGGAAATGAGCAGTTCTTC.

V usage is TRBV14 and J usage is TRBJ2-1; no definite D call. The germline CDR1 and CDR2 sequences are SGHDN and FVKESK. Trimming stripped 4 bases from V and 8 bases from J, with 15 bases between. CDR3 length equals 14 residues. Here the CDR3 reads CASSPFWKSYEQFF. The DNA for the CDR3 is TGTGCCAGCAGCCCTTTTTGGAAGTCATATGAGCAGTTCTTC.

This clone was counted between two and nine times. The genes are TRBV19 and TRBJ2-1, with D possibly TRBD2 on 5 matching bases. The CDR3 has 15 residues. Germline V CDR1 and CDR2: LNHDA, SQIVND (reference sequence). V dropped 3 bases and J dropped 5 bases, with 14 bases sitting between them. The CDR3 here is CASSISGSGHNEQFF. The CDR3 DNA follows: TGTGCCAGTAGTATCTCGGGGTCTGGCCACAATGAGCAGTTCTTC.

The chain combines TRBV29-1 with TRBJ2-5; TRBD2 might be the D (5 bases). V was cut by 6 bases and J by 5 bases, with 13 bases left in between. CDR3 size: 12 residues. Germline V lookup: CDR1 SQVTM, CDR2 ANQGSEA. CDR3 coding DNA: TGCAGCGTCCCCGAGGGTTCGGAGACCCAGTACTTC. The encoded protein is CSVPEGSETQYF.

The CDR3 is CASSFQQGYLGYTF. The CDR3 DNA sequence: TGTGCCAGCAGTTTTCAACAGGGCTACCTTGGCTACACCTTC. The chain has TRBV2 and TRBJ1-2; D might be TRBD1 (6 bases). Looked up from germline, CDR1 is SNHLY and CDR2 is FYNNEI. V was pared by 5 bases and J by 7 bases, with 17 bases between. The CDR3 has 14 residues.

The rearrangement links TRBV5-1 to TRBJ2-5, with 7 bases fitting TRBD1. Germline CDR1 is SGHRS and CDR2 is YFSETQ. The CDR3 is 14 residues long. The trim removed 3 bases at V and 1 base at J, leaving 3 bases unmatched. CDR3 sequence reads: CASSSGTAQETQYF. DNA of the CDR3: TGCGCCAGCAGCTCCGGGACAGCCCAAGAGACCCAGTACTTC.

The V and J genes are TRBV7-8 and TRBJ1-5; tentatively, D is TRBD1 (6 bases). This CDR3 contains 16 residues. The ends were cut back, 1 base at V and 5 bases at J, with 15 bases in the middle. Germline CDR1 is SGHVS and CDR2 is FQNEAQ. In DNA, the CDR3 is TGTGCCAGCAGCTTAGGCCCGGGACACCTAGATCAGCCCCAGCATTTT. It yields the protein CASSLGPGHLDQPQHF.

This chain links TRBV11-2 with TRBJ1-5, with D perhaps TRBD1 (6 bases). CDR1 is SGHAT, CDR2 FQNNGV, per germline. Between the trimmed V and J ends, which lost 1 base and 3 bases, there was a span of 10 bases. The CDR3 runs 15 residues. The CDR3 loop reads CASSLAGQSNQPQHF. CDR3 nucleotide sequence: TGTGCCAGCAGCTTAGCGGGACAATCCAATCAGCCCCAGCATTTT.